The sequence of this T cell receptor (beta chain) was determined in a study of tumor-infiltrating lymphocytes in primary liver carcinoma. Starting from 500 ng of total RNA, TCR beta cDNA was produced with a primer in the constant region. Researchers made the TCR beta libraries by running three nested multiplex PCR rounds with slightly modified ARM-PCR. The two initial PCR rounds, around 10 cycles each, used TRBV1-TRBV30 forward and C-beta reverse primers. Using its own MiXCR run on the multiplex PCR reads, TCRdb lists one record per CDR3 protein. The sample has roughly 80,000 distinct CDR3 sequences, 71% seen once. Each 20-30 mg portion of unsorted bulk tissue served as the source for co-extraction of RNA and DNA. In its sample, this clonotype was seen a few times. The CDR3 loop spans 18 amino acids.

The rearrangement links TRBV21-1 to TRBJ2-3. TRBV21-1 is annotated as a pseudogene. The sequencing sample was made of liver tumor tissue from sampling region 4. Specified subset: tumor region T4, right-lateral pole. The TCR sequence derives from a woman aged 55-70 years with primary liver carcinoma and hepatitis B virus infection. CDR3 sequence: CASSTSSGMLTSTDTQYF. CDR3 DNA sequence: TGTGCCAGCAGCACCTCTTCCGGCATGCTAACTAGCACAGATACGCAGTATTTT.